The 25 T cell receptor beta chains below all came from one sample that was sequenced in a study of post-analysis software for immune sequencing data. Study conclusions and caveats: Higher frequency in patients than in controls was seen for about five TRBV segments, with TRBV5-6, TRBV5-1 and TRBV20-1 among them.

Tagging with unique molecular identifiers was a feature of the TCR beta cDNA libraries. In TCRdb, the PCR reads were re-called with MiXCR into one record per CDR3 protein. The sample lists around 200,000 distinct CDR3 sequences; 29% were seen once. Their antigens are not known. Sequenced: blood. The origin of the receptors is a girl aged 2-17 years with multiple sclerosis.

As regards this clonotype: This likely traces to a read error, being one base from a far larger clone. CDR3 amino acids: CASSLAGNGQFF. The CDR3 coding sequence is TGCGCCAGCAGCTTGGCGGGAAATGGGCAGTTCTTC. V and J are TRBV5-1 and TRBJ2-1; weak D call: TRBD2 (5 bases). The CDR3 length is 12 residues. CDR1 and CDR2 from the germline V gene are SGHRS and YFSETQ.

As for this clonotype: A read error is likely, as this CDR3 ends without the conserved phenylalanine or tryptophan. The rearrangement joins TRBV28 to TRBJ2-3; the D is unclear. In germline, CDR1 is MDHEN, CDR2 SYDVKM. CDR3 length: 13 amino acids. V lost 6 bases to trimming and J lost 3 bases, with 10 bases between them. DNA of the CDR3: TGTGCCAGCAGCTTAGACTCAACAGATACGCAGTATGTT. Translated, it gives CASSLDSTDTQYV.

This clonotype was recorded only once. This chain connects TRBV5-1 to TRBJ2-7; D call uncertain. Germline V gene sequence: CDR1 SGHRS, CDR2 YFSETQ. The ends were cut back, 2 bases at V and 3 bases at J, with 3 bases in the middle. The CDR3 contains 11 residues. The CDR3, as DNA: TGCGCCAGCAGCTTCTTCTACGAGCAGTACTTC. This codes for CASSFFYEQYF.

This rearrangement joins TRBV30 to TRBJ1-2, with unresolved D. Germline assignment: CDR1 GTSNPN and CDR2 SVGIG (reference sequence). Trimming removed 5 bases at V and 3 bases at J, with 13 bases between. This CDR3 region has 13 residues. The CDR3 region is CAWSFGSDYGYTF. CDR3 DNA sequence: TGTGCCTGGTCCTTTGGAAGTGACTATGGCTACACCTTC.

This clonotype was detected only a few times. The chain employs TRBV20-1 and TRBJ2-3; D may be TRBD2 (5 bases). CDR1 DFQATT and CDR2 SNEGSKA come from the germline V gene (reference sequence). V gave up 0 bases and J gave up 0 bases, with 13 bases separating them. The CDR3 is 16 amino acids. CDR3 nucleotide sequence: TGCAGTGCTAGAGATAGGCGGGCTCAAAGCACAGATACGCAGTATTTT. This codes for CSARDRRAQSTDTQYF.

On this clonotype: A read error may explain this, as a much larger clone is one base away. CDR3 amino acids: CASNQYQTYEQYF. The CDR3 nucleotides read TGTGCCAGCAACCAATACCAGACCTACGAGCAGTACTTC. The chain links TRBV11-2 to TRBJ2-4; D not certain. The closer fit of TRBJ2-7 to the DNA end suggests the J call may be wrong. The V gene's germline CDR1 is SGHAT and CDR2 FQNNGV. The CDR3 loop spans 13 amino acids.

CDR3 in amino acids: CASSLGPGGISPEQYF. CDR3 nucleotide sequence: TGCGCCAGCAGCTTGGGTCCGGGCGGGATTTCCCCCGAGCAGTACTTC. The chain has TRBV5-1 and TRBJ2-7; D may be TRBD2 (6 bases). Trimming left V 0 bases short and J 6 bases short, with 19 bases between. The germline V gene has CDR1 SGHRS and CDR2 YFSETQ. This CDR3 has 16 amino acids.

V is TRBV9 and J is TRBJ1-1; 7 bases map to TRBD1. Germline V gene data show CDR1 as SGDLS and CDR2 as YYNGEE. After removal of 0 bases from V and 7 bases from J, the junction contained 12 bases not matched to a gene. This CDR3 has 16 amino acids. The DNA for the CDR3 is TGTGCCAGCAGCGTAGAGTCAGGGACAGCCGGCCTTGAAGCTTTCTTT. This translates into CASSVESGTAGLEAFF. The variable domain in full, completed from reference TRBV9 and TRBJ1-1, reads DSGVTQTPKHLITATGQRVTLRCSPRSGDLSVYWYQQSLDQGLQFLIQYYNGEERAKGNILERFSAQQFPDLHSELNLSSLELGDSALYFCASSVESGTAGLEAFFGQGTRLTVV.

Regarding this clonotype: Given a much more abundant clone one base away, this may be a read error. The chain links TRBV4-1 to TRBJ1-2, with D unclear. The length of the CDR3 is 15 residues. Germline-derived CDR1 and CDR2 are MGHRA and YSYEKL. Trimming took off 4 bases at V and 5 bases at J, with 17 bases between the two ends. In DNA form, the CDR3 reads TGCGCCAGCAGCCGTACTTATTTGAGGTGGTATGGCTACACCTTC. Its translation: CASSRTYLRWYGYTF.

This clonotype was counted at least ten times. The J gene is TRBJ1-2, the V gene TRBV5-1, with TRBD1 identical over 8 bases. V was pared by 4 bases and J by 4 bases, with 9 bases of the junction left unmatched. CDR1 and CDR2 (germline): SGHRS, YFSETQ. The CDR3 has 15 amino acids. CDR3 loop: CASSGLTGEGYGYTF. CDR3 coding DNA: TGCGCCAGCAGCGGCCTGACAGGGGAAGGCTATGGCTACACCTTC.

The rearrangement joins TRBV19 to TRBJ1-5, with 7 bases fitting TRBD1. Germline-derived CDR1 and CDR2 are LNHDA and SQIVND (reference sequence). The CDR3 is 15 residues long. V lost 7 bases, J lost 1 base, and 7 bases stayed unmatched. The CDR3 here is CASTKGQTSNQPQHF. CDR3 nucleotide sequence: TGTGCCAGTACCAAGGGACAGACAAGCAATCAGCCCCAGCATTTT.

The genes are TRBV11-2 and TRBJ2-5, with TRBD2 matching over 7 bases. The DNA end is more similar to TRBJ2-7, so the J call may be wrong. The CDR3 runs 12 residues. Per the germline V gene, CDR1 is SGHAT and CDR2 is FQNNGV. DNA of the CDR3: TGTGCCAGCCGCCCAGCGGGATACGAGCAGTACTTC. Translation: CASRPAGYEQYF.

Regarding this clonotype: A much larger clone sits a single nucleotide away, making a read error possible. The V call is TRBV20-1, the J call TRBJ2-3; tentative D call: TRBD2 (6 bases). Germline loops: CDR1 DFQATT, CDR2 SNEGSKA (reference sequence). The V end lost 3 bases, the J end lost 5 bases, and 18 bases lay between the germline ends. The CDR3 runs to 15 residues. CDR3 coding DNA: TGCAGTGCTAGCCGGGCGGGGATCGGCATAGATACGCAGTATTTT. Translation: CSASRAGIGIDTQYF.

This clonotype has ten or more counts. The chain recombines TRBV5-1 with TRBJ2-7, with D unclear. The CDR3 is made up of 11 amino acids. The V gene lost 4 bases and the J gene lost 7 bases, with 9 bases spanning the gap. CDR1 is SGHRS and CDR2 is YFSETQ in the germline V gene. CDR3 coding DNA: TGCGCCAGCAGCGAAATAGGGGAGCAGTACTTC. Its translation: CASSEIGEQYF.

The rearrangement uses TRBV12-3 or TRBV12-4 and TRBJ2-7; D ambiguous. The CDR3 has 13 amino acids. V was pared by 2 bases and J by 3 bases, with 8 bases between. CDR3: CASSLYPNYEQYF. DNA of the CDR3: TGTGCCAGCAGTTTATATCCTAACTACGAGCAGTACTTC.

This clonotype was found many times. This rearrangement joins TRBV5-1 to TRBJ1-2, with a weak D call TRBD1 (5 bases). Germline V gene sequence: CDR1 SGHRS, CDR2 YFSETQ. The CDR3 totals 14 residues. V shed 4 bases and J shed 8 bases, with 18 bases lying between them. The CDR3 DNA reads TGCGCCAGCAGCGTCACAGGAGGGGTTGGCGGCTACACCTTC. Translating gives CASSVTGGVGGYTF.

The gene calls are TRBV20-1 and TRBJ2-2, with D hard to call. The length of the CDR3 is 12 residues. CDR1 and CDR2 (germline): DFQATT, SNEGSKA (reference sequence). V was cut by 5 bases and J by 4 bases, with 8 bases left in between. The CDR3 DNA follows: TGCAGTGCTCTAGGCCGCACCGGGGAGCTGTTTTTT. Protein: CSALGRTGELFF.

On this clonotype itself: Possible read error: a much larger clone is one base away. The chain has TRBV29-1 and TRBJ1-5; 10 nucleotides agree with TRBD1. Germline-derived CDR1 and CDR2 are SQVTM and ANQGSEA. This CDR3 contains 13 residues. V trimming: 4 bases; J trimming: 7 bases; junction bases outside the gene matches: 4. The chain's CDR3 is CSVAGTGEQPQHF. The DNA for the CDR3 is TGCAGCGTTGCAGGGACAGGGGAACAGCCCCAGCATTTT.

In its sample, this clonotype was seen many times. The chain is built from TRBV28 and TRBJ2-7, with D unclear. Trimming shortened V by 4 bases and J by 2 bases, and 12 bases separated the two germline ends. This CDR3 has 14 amino acids. Germline V gene lookup returns CDR1 MDHEN and CDR2 SYDVKM. This chain's CDR3 is CASSSRANPYEQYF. CDR3 DNA: TGTGCCAGCAGTTCCCGGGCAAATCCCTACGAGCAGTACTTC.

The chain links TRBV7-2 to TRBJ2-5; 10 positions match TRBD2. The CDR3 covers 18 residues. Trimming cost V 2 bases and J 1 base; bases outside gene matches: 10. Germline V CDR1 and CDR2: SGHTA, FQGNSA. CDR3 sequence: CASSLWWLAGGGQETQYF. The CDR3 DNA sequence: TGTGCCAGCAGCTTATGGTGGTTAGCGGGGGGTGGCCAAGAGACCCAGTACTTC.

The table lists this clonotype with a few counts. At one end, the junction sequence differs from germline, possibly due to a read error. This chain joins TRBV27 and TRBJ1-5; 7 bases line up with TRBD1. This CDR3 is built from 14 residues. Germline-derived CDR1 and CDR2 are MNHEY and SMNVEV (reference sequence). The CDR3 region has the DNA TGTGCCTGCAGTTTATCACAGGGGAATCAGCCCCAGCATTTT. Its protein is CACSLSQGNQPQHF.

As concerns this clonotype: A single base separates this from a much larger clone, so it may be a read error. The chain uses TRBV28 and TRBJ2-7; D may be TRBD2 (5 bases). CDR3 length equals 11 residues. Germline V gives CDR1 MDHEN, CDR2 SYDVKM. V gave up 3 bases and J gave up 7 bases, with 7 bases separating them. Here the CDR3 reads CASSFRDEQYF. CDR3 bases: TGTGCCAGCAGTTTTCGGGATGAGCAGTACTTC.

The table lists this clonotype with a few counts. The V call is TRBV20-1, the J call TRBJ2-5; the D call may be TRBD1 or TRBD2 (7 bases each). The CDR3 spans 14 residues. Germline V lookup: CDR1 DFQATT, CDR2 SNEGSKA (reference sequence). V gave up 5 bases and J gave up 1 base, with 14 bases separating them. The CDR3 region has the DNA TGCAGTGCTTCAGGGGGAGGGTCCCAAGAGACCCAGTACTTC. This translates into CSASGGGSQETQYF.

This clonotype was recorded at least ten times. The chain joins TRBV12-3 or TRBV12-4 to TRBJ2-1; 9 positions match TRBD2. This CDR3 comprises 21 residues. The V gene end was trimmed by 7 bases and the J gene end by 5 bases; junction bases not matched to a gene: 27. CDR3 bases: TGTGCCAGCATCCTTGGGGCCAGGGCGGGAGGGCCTATCTTCCCAAACAATGAGCAGTTCTTC. This sequence encodes CASILGARAGGPIFPNNEQFF.

This clonotype was counted only a few times. J is TRBJ1-2 and V is TRBV4-2; 7 bases are shared with TRBD1. Losses at the gene ends were 0 bases for V and 4 bases for J; bases not matched to a gene: 5. CDR1 is LGHNA and CDR2 is YNFKEQ in the germline V gene. CDR3 length: 15 amino acids. CDR3 protein: CASSQEAGTVYGYTF. The CDR3 region has the DNA TGTGCCAGCAGCCAAGAGGCCGGGACAGTCTATGGCTACACCTTC.